This record looks at one T cell receptor beta chain sequence and its context. The sample belongs to a study of blood T cell repertoires in COVID-19. Study overall: COVID-19 samples from acute and convalescent phases originated in the United States, Italy and Spain. T cells, B-cell-depleted T cells, or PBMCs provided the cDNA or gDNA that served as material.

Donors in Cohort 3 counted as recovered after two negative PCRs, clearance, or symptom resolution. Profiling relied on immunoSEQ multiplex PCR, and the TCRdb table lists in-frame clones only, not all of them. Seen here are a few hundred thousand clones, around 87% observed once, and the top ten hold roughly 1.4%. The CDR3 is made up of 17 amino acids. V was pared by 1 base and J by 2 bases, with 5 bases of the junction left unmatched. The V gene's germline CDR1 is LGHNA and CDR2 YNFKEQ. Sequences were obtained from PBMCs or T cells enriched from blood (not recorded which). The TCR comes from a man aged 25-45 years who had recovered from COVID-19. The chain links TRBV4-2 to TRBJ2-7; 13 bases fit TRBD2. CDR3 region: CASSQVHTSGGAYEQYF. The DNA for the CDR3 is TGTGCCAGCAGCCAAGTCCACACTAGCGGGGGGGCCTACGAGCAGTACTTC.